This T cell receptor (beta chain) appears in the sequencing data of a study of shared clonotypes between healthy human individuals. Whole-study results and caveats: Researchers found naive subsets generally carried larger estimated richness than memory subsets. Several donors had around 5.5% of their naive CD4 clonotypes in common.

The CDR3 totals 14 residues. V shed 3 bases and J 3 bases; nucleotides not matched to a gene: 5. CDR1 is MGHRA, CDR2 YSYEKL, per germline. The assay ran at deep level. Produced via immunoSEQ multiplex PCR; TCRdb's table is partial and in-frame only. The sample contains around 2,000,000 clones, about 94% of which appear only once. Naive CD8 cells lacked CD45RO, underwent positive selection for CCR7 and left out terminally differentiated effector memory CD45RA+ cells. On this clone itself: What it binds is not known. The sample contains more than one DNA sequence encoding this CDR3.

The sequenced sample was naive CD8+ T cells sorted from blood. This receptor was taken from a man between 18 and 29 years old in good health. The V call is TRBV4-1, the J call TRBJ2-7, with 7 bases lining up with TRBD1. For the CDR3, the DNA is TGCGCCAGCAGCCAGGTTGACAGGGACTACGAGCAGTACTTC. The encoded protein is CASSQVDRDYEQYF.